This T cell receptor (beta chain) was sequenced during a study of beta chain features in type 1 diabetes. In the study overall: In age, gender and cell yields, patients were similar to healthy donors.

This CDR3 is 14 amino acids long. V trimming: 5 bases; J trimming: 4 bases; junction bases outside the gene matches: 7. In germline, CDR1 is SGHTA, CDR2 FQGNSA. Whole-study findings and limits: It was among patients, rather than healthy donors, that naive, central memory and Treg TCRB repertoires appeared more similar. Cells carrying high TCR expression could end up over-represented when cDNA is sequenced.

Isolated RNA was reverse transcribed in full, so expressed TCRB transcripts were sequenced. Clones were read by immunoSEQ multiplex PCR, and TCRdb kept only the in-frame ones, dropping some. The table has some 240,000 clones, approximately 11% seen once. On this clone itself: Its specificity is not known.

Purity above 95% was achieved in all sorted populations. The clonotype originates from a young man in good health. The specimen was central memory CD4+ T cells from blood. The gene calls are TRBV7-2 and TRBJ2-5, with 7 positions matching TRBD1. CDR3 nucleotide sequence: TGTGCCAGCAGCCCGAAGACAGGGTCAGAGACCCAGTACTTC. Its translation: CASSPKTGSETQYF.